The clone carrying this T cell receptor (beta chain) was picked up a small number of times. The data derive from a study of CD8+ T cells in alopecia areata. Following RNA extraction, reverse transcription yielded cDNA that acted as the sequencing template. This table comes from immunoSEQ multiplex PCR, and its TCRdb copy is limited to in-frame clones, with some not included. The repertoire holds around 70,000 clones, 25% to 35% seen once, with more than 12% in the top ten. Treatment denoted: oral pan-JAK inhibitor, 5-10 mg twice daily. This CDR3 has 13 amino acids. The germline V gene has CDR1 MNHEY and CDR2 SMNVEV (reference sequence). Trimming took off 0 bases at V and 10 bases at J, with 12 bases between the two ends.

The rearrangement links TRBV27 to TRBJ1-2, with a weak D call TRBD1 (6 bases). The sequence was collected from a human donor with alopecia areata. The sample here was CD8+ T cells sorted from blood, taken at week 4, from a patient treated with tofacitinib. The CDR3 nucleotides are TGTGCCAGCAGTTTATCGGGGGGCCATGACTACACCTTC. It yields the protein CASSLSGGHDYTF.